These 20 T cell receptor beta chains came from one sample sequenced in a study of shared clonotypes between healthy human individuals. Assay: immunoSEQ multiplex PCR; the TCRdb copy retains only in-frame clones and omits some. The sample shows roughly 1,600,000 clones, approximately 98.5% of them seen only once. The sequenced material came from naive CD4+ T cells sorted from blood. Regarding subset: CD45RA+ positively selected. These receptor sequences come from a young man in good health.

This chain joins TRBV2 and TRBJ2-7; 14 bases are a match to TRBD2. The CDR3 totals 19 residues. In germline, CDR1 is SNHLY, CDR2 FYNNEI. V shed 4 bases and J 4 bases; nucleotides not matched to a gene: 15. CDR3 DNA: TGTGCCAGCAGTGTCTCCCAGGGGTGGACTAGCGGGGGGATTTACGAGCAGTACTTC. This gives the protein CASSVSQGWTSGGIYEQYF.

Here the CDR3 DNA reads TGCGCCAGCAGCTTACGTACAGGGGGATTCTCCTACGAGCAGTACTTC. Its translation: CASSLRTGGFSYEQYF. V is TRBV5-1 and J is TRBJ2-7; 8 nucleotides match TRBD1. Germline loops: CDR1 SGHRS, CDR2 YFSETQ. This CDR3 has 16 residues. J lost 0 bases, V lost 2 bases, and 7 bases had no gene match.

In this sample, this clone turned up once. The chain is built from TRBV19 and TRBJ2-7, with TRBD2 matching over 10 bases. Per the germline V gene, CDR1 is LNHDA and CDR2 is SQIVND (reference sequence). The junction had 22 bases not matched to a gene; V was cut back by 4 bases and J by 4 bases. The CDR3 consists of 20 residues. The CDR3 DNA reads TGTGCCAGTAGTACCCTCGGACTAGCGGCGTCCCCTCAGCGTGGGTACGAGCAGTACTTC. Its translation is CASSTLGLAASPQRGYEQYF.

This clone occurred once. The chain couples TRBV9 to TRBJ2-1, with 7 bases lining up with TRBD1. CDR3 length: 15 amino acids. The V and J ends lost 0 bases and 7 bases, in that order; junction bases with no gene match: 7. Germline CDR1 and CDR2: SGDLS and YYNGEE. In nucleotides, the CDR3 is TGTGCCAGCAGCGTAGTAGGGGGCGCCCCAAATGAGCAGTTCTTC. Protein product: CASSVVGGAPNEQFF.

The chain carries TRBV28 and TRBJ2-2, with D perhaps matching TRBD1 (5 bases). V was trimmed by 5 bases and J by 2 bases, leaving 15 bases between them. The CDR3 loop spans 16 amino acids. Per the germline V gene, CDR1 is MDHEN and CDR2 is SYDVKM. Written as DNA, the CDR3 is TGTGCCAGCAGTCAGCTGAACAGGTTTAACACCGGGGAGCTGTTTTTT. Residues: CASSQLNRFNTGELFF.

As to this clone: This same CDR3 is encoded by further DNA sequences in the sample. The rearrangement uses TRBV5-4 and TRBJ2-7; D may be TRBD1 (5 bases). This CDR3 spans 12 amino acids. Trimming removed 3 bases at V and 3 bases at J, with 7 bases between. Per the germline V gene, CDR1 is SGHNT and CDR2 is YYREEE (reference sequence). The CDR3, as DNA: TGTGCCAGCAGCTCTGACAGCTACGAGCAGTACTTC. It is translated as CASSSDSYEQYF.

J is TRBJ2-7 and V is TRBV5-1, with D possibly TRBD2 on 5 matching bases. The CDR3 is 15 residues long. CDR1 is SGHRS and CDR2 is YFSETQ in the germline V gene. The V and J ends lost 5 bases and 4 bases respectively, with 19 bases between them. CDR3 residues: CASSKTSGREYEQYF. The CDR3 DNA is TGCGCCAGCAGTAAAACAAGCGGCAGAGAGTACGAGCAGTACTTC.

The CDR3 region is CASSSTANQPQHF. The CDR3 DNA reads as TGTGCCAGCAGCTCCACAGCAAATCAGCCCCAGCATTTT. V and J are TRBV7-3 and TRBJ1-5; D is unclear. V was clipped by 4 bases and J by 4 bases, with 8 bases between them. Germline V gene lookup returns CDR1 SGHTA and CDR2 FQGTGA. The CDR3 length is 13 residues.

The rearrangement links TRBV7-9 to TRBJ2-2, with D perhaps matching TRBD1 (5 bases). This CDR3 comprises 15 residues. Looked up from germline, CDR1 is SEHNR and CDR2 is FQNEAQ (reference sequence). V lost 4 bases and J lost 6, with 15 bases in between. The CDR3 loop reads CASSSTGAEAGELFF. The CDR3 DNA is TGTGCCAGCAGCTCAACAGGCGCCGAGGCCGGGGAGCTGTTTTTT. Complete variable domain (other parts from reference TRBV7-9 and TRBJ2-2): DTGVSQNPRHKITKRGQNVTFRCDPISEHNRLYWYRQTLGQGPEFLTYFQNEAQLEKSRLLSDRFSAERPKGSFSTLEIQRTEQGDSAMYLCASSSTGAEAGELFFGEGSRLTVL.

The rearrangement uses TRBV7-8 and TRBJ2-7; D might be TRBD2 (5 bases). The CDR3 totals 15 residues. V lost 1 base to trimming and J lost 0 bases, with 10 bases between them. Germline values: CDR1 SGHVS, CDR2 FQNEAQ. As DNA, the CDR3 is TGTGCCAGCAGCTTAGAACGGGGTTCCTCCTACGAGCAGTACTTC. Protein: CASSLERGSSYEQYF.

The chain has TRBV19 and TRBJ2-3, with 8 positions matching TRBD2. The CDR3 length is 15 residues. The V gene's germline CDR1 is LNHDA and CDR2 SQIVND (reference sequence). V gave up 3 bases and J gave up 3 bases; unmatched junction bases: 5. The DNA for the CDR3 is TGTGCCAGTAGTATTAAGAGCGGGAGAACAGATACGCAGTATTTT. This gives the protein CASSIKSGRTDTQYF.

The J gene is TRBJ1-5, the V gene TRBV11-2; D perhaps matches TRBD1 (6 bases). Germline lookup yields CDR1 SGHAT and CDR2 FQNNGV. V shed 1 base and J shed 3 bases, with 10 bases lying between them. This CDR3 has 15 amino acids. CDR3 sequence: CASSLGAGVNQPQHF. Here the CDR3 DNA reads TGTGCCAGCAGCTTAGGGGCAGGGGTCAATCAGCCCCAGCATTTT.

This clone came up once. The chain employs TRBV4-2 and TRBJ2-1, with TRBD1 matching over 9 bases. Germline CDR1 is LGHNA and CDR2 is YNFKEQ. Germline trimming cut 1 base from V and 6 bases from J; bases unmatched to any gene: 7. The CDR3 extends over 16 amino acids. The DNA of the CDR3 is TGTGCCAGCAGCCAAGTGTCGCGGACAGGGGCCAATGAGCAGTTCTTC. Amino acids: CASSQVSRTGANEQFF.

For this clone: This CDR3 is also generated by other DNA sequences in the sample. The rearrangement uses TRBV11-2 and TRBJ2-5; D may be TRBD1 (6 bases). Trimming stripped 3 bases from V and 1 base from J, with 9 bases between. The CDR3 is made up of 14 amino acids. Germline loops: CDR1 SGHAT, CDR2 FQNNGV. This CDR3 reads CASSLGQVQETQYF. The CDR3 DNA sequence: TGTGCCAGCAGCTTGGGACAAGTCCAAGAGACCCAGTACTTC.

The chain uses TRBV28 and TRBJ2-7; the D gene could be TRBD1 or TRBD2 (5 bases each). Germline loops: CDR1 MDHEN, CDR2 SYDVKM. V lost 7 bases, J lost 6 bases, and 13 bases lay in between. The CDR3 is 12 residues long. The CDR3 DNA is TGTGCCAGCACCCCCCCAGGGAGCGAGCAGTACTTC. Translation gives CASTPPGSEQYF.

This clone was counted once. The chain couples TRBV18 to TRBJ1-1; no definite D call. CDR1 KGHSH and CDR2 LQKENI come from the germline V gene. Trimming took 4 bases from V and 4 from J, leaving 10 bases between them. There are 13 residues in the CDR3. DNA for the CDR3: TGTGCCAGCTCACGTACCGAGGGCACTGAAGCTTTCTTT. This translates into CASSRTEGTEAFF.

J is TRBJ1-1 and V is TRBV5-4; D remains unclear. The V end lost 4 bases, the J end lost 2 bases, and 15 bases lay between the germline ends. In germline, CDR1 is SGHNT, CDR2 YYREEE (reference sequence). The CDR3 consists of 15 residues. Written as DNA, the CDR3 is TGTGCCAGCAGCAAGCCCGGCAGCATAAACACTGAAGCTTTCTTT. Protein product: CASSKPGSINTEAFF.

J is TRBJ2-2 and V is TRBV7-3; TRBD2 matches at 9 bases. Germline lookup yields CDR1 SGHTA and CDR2 FQGTGA. Trimming cost V 5 bases and J 1 base; bases outside gene matches: 2. The CDR3 has 15 residues. CDR3: CASSRTSVNTGELFF. Written as DNA, the CDR3 is TGTGCCAGCAGCCGGACTAGCGTGAACACCGGGGAGCTGTTTTTT.

This chain uses TRBV28 with TRBJ1-2; 10 nucleotides align to TRBD1. V dropped 7 bases and J dropped 8; count of bases not matched to a gene: 19. CDR1 is MDHEN and CDR2 is SYDVKM in the germline V gene. CDR3 length: 17 amino acids. CDR3 sequence: CASIHNIGQGDFEGYTF. CDR3 bases: TGTGCCAGCATCCATAATATCGGACAGGGGGATTTCGAAGGCTACACCTTC.

The rearrangement uses TRBV6-6 and TRBJ2-7; D possibly uses TRBD1 or TRBD2 (6 bases each). Germline CDR1 MNHNY, CDR2 SVGAGI (reference sequence). V was shortened by 7 bases and J by 5 bases, with 18 bases between the two germline ends. This CDR3 is 14 amino acids long. The CDR3: CASTKGGSVHEQYF. The CDR3 DNA reads TGTGCCAGCACGAAGGGGGGTTCAGTCCACGAGCAGTACTTC.